This T cell receptor (beta chain) was captured by sequencing in a study of human T cells and chemical hapten exposure. Regarding the study as a whole: DPC sensitization left the count of TCRs above 1 in 1000 unchanged.

Time point in this sample: pre-sensitization, week 0. The treatment denotes: therapeutic diphenylcyclopropenone sensitization with weekly scalp DPC. Points on this clonotype: The antigen is unknown.

Using its own MiXCR run on the RACE reads, TCRdb lists one record per CDR3 protein. Of roughly 100,000 distinct CDR3 sequences listed, more than 10% are singletons. The starting material was whole blood, obtained in connection with sensitization to the hapten diphenylcyclopropenone (DPC). This TCR was sampled from a woman between 50 and 59 years old with alopecia areata. Some clones in this sample may be carry-over from other donors' samples.

Here the CDR3 DNA reads TGTGCCAGCTGCGGGGCCTACACAGATACGCAGTATTTT. Translation gives CASCGAYTDTQYF. The rearrangement links TRBV7-9 to TRBJ2-3; TRBD2 might be the D (6 bases). This CDR3 comprises 13 residues. Trimming stripped 8 bases from V and 2 bases from J, with 11 bases between. Germline V gene data show CDR1 as SEHNR and CDR2 as FQNEAQ (reference sequence).